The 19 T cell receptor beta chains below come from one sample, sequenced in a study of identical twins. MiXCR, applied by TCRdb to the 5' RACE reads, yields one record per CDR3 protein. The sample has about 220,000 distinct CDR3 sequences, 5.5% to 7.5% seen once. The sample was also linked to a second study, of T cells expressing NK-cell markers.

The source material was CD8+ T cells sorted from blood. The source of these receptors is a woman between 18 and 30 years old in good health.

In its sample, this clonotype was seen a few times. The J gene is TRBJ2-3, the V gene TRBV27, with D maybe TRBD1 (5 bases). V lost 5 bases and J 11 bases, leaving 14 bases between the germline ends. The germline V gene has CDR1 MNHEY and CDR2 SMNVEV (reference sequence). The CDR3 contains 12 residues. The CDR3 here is CASSLGATKQYF. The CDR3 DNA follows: TGTGCCAGCAGTCTAGGGGCCACAAAGCAGTATTTT.

Here the CDR3 reads CASSLVETRELFF. The CDR3 region has the DNA TGCGCCAGCAGCTTGGTAGAGACCAGGGAGCTGTTTTTT. The chain has TRBV5-1 and TRBJ2-2; no clear D gene. This CDR3 is 13 amino acids long. Germline lookup yields CDR1 SGHRS and CDR2 YFSETQ. The V and J ends lost 0 bases and 9 bases respectively, with 9 bases between them. The complete variable domain, with remaining parts taken from reference TRBV5-1 and TRBJ2-2, reads KAGVTQTPRYLIKTRGQQVTLSCSPISGHRSVSWYQQTPGQGLQFLFEYFSETQRNKGNFPGRFSGRQFSNSRSEMNVSTLELGDSALYLCASSLVETRELFFGEGSRLTVL.

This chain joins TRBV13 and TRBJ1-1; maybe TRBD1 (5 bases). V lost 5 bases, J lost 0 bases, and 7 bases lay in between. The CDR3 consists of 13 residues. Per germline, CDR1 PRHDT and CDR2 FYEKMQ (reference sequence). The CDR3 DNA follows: TGTGCCAGCAGCGGACAATTGAACACTGAAGCTTTCTTT. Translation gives CASSGQLNTEAFF.

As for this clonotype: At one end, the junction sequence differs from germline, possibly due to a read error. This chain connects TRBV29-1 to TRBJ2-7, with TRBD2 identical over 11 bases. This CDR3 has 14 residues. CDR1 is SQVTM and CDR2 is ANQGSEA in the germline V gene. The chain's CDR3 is CSVDGLAGYYEQCF. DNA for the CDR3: TGCAGCGTTGATGGACTAGCGGGCTATTACGAGCAGTGCTTC.

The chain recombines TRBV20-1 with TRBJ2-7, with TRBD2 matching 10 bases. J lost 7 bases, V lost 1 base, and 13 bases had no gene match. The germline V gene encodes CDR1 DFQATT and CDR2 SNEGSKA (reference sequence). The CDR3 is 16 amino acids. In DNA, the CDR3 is TGCAGTGCTAGAGCGGCGAGGCTAGCGGGAGTCGGGGAGCAGTACTTC. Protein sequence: CSARAARLAGVGEQYF.

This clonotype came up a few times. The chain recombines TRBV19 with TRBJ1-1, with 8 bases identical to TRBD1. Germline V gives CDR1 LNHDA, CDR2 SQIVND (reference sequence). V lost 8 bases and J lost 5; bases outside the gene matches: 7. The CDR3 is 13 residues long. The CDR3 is CASDTGGATEAFF. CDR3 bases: TGTGCCAGTGACACAGGGGGGGCGACTGAAGCTTTCTTT.

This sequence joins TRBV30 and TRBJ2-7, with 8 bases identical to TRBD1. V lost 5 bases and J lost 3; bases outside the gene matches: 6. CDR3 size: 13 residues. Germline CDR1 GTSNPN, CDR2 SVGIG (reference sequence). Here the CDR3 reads CAWAGQGHYEQYF. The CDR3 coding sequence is TGTGCCTGGGCAGGACAGGGCCACTACGAGCAGTACTTC.

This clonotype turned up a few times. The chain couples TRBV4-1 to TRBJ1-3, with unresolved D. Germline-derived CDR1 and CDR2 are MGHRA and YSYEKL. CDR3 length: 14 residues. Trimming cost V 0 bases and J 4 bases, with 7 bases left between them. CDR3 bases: TGCGCCAGCAGCCAAGATGCCAGGGGAAACACCATATATTTT. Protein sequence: CASSQDARGNTIYF.

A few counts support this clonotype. CDR3 region: CASSLVGNFYNEQFF. The CDR3 DNA is TGTGCCAGCAGTTTGGTGGGGAACTTCTACAATGAGCAGTTCTTC. The chain employs TRBV27 and TRBJ2-1; no clear D. The length of the CDR3 is 15 residues. V was cut by 3 bases and J by 3 bases, with 12 bases left in between. Germline lookup yields CDR1 MNHEY and CDR2 SMNVEV (reference sequence).

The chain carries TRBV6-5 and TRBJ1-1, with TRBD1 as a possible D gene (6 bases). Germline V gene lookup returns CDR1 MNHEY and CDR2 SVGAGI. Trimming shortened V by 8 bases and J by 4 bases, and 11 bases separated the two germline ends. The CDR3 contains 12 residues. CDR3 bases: TGTGCCAGCGGGGGCGCGATCACTGAAGCTTTCTTT. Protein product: CASGGAITEAFF.

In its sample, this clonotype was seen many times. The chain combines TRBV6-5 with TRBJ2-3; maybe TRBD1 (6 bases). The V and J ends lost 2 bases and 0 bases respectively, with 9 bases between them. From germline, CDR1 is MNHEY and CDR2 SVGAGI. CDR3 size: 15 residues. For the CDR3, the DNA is TGTGCCAGCAGTTACGGGGGCGCTAGCACAGATACGCAGTATTTT. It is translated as CASSYGGASTDTQYF.

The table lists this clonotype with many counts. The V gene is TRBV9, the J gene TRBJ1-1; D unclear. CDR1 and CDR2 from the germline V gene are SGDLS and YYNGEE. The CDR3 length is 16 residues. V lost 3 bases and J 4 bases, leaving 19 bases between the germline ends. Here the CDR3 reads CASSARPAGGGTEAFF. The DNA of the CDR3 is TGTGCCAGCAGCGCCCGCCCCGCTGGAGGTGGCACTGAAGCTTTCTTT.

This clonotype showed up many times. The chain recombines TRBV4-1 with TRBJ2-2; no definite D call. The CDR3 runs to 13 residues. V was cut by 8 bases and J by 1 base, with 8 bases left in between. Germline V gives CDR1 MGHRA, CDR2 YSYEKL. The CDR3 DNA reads TGCGCCAGCTCTAACAAGAACACCGGGGAGCTGTTTTTT. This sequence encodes CASSNKNTGELFF.

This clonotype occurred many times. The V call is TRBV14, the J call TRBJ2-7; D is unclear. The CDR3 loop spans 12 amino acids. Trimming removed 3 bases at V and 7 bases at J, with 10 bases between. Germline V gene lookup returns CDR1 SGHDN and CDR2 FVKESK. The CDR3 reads CASSHTRNEQYF. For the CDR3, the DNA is TGTGCCAGCAGCCACACGAGAAATGAGCAGTACTTC.

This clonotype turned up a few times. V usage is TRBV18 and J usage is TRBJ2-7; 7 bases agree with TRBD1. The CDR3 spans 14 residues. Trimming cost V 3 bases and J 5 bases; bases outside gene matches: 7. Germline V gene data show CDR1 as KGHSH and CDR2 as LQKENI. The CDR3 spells CASSPEQGIHEQYF. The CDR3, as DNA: TGTGCCAGCTCACCCGAACAGGGGATCCACGAGCAGTACTTC.

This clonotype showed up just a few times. The CDR3 here is CASSDSASTDTQYF. The CDR3 region has the DNA TGTGCCAGCAGTGATTCGGCGTCGACAGATACGCAGTATTTT. The genes are TRBV6-1 and TRBJ2-3; the D is unclear. V lost 3 bases and J lost 3, with 10 bases in between. The CDR3 has 14 residues. Germline V lookup: CDR1 MNHNS, CDR2 SASEGT.

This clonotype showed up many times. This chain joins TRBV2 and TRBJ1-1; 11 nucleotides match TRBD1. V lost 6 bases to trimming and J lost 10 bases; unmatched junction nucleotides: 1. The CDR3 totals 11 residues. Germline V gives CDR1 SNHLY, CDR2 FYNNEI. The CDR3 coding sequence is TGTGCCAGCAGAGGGACAGGGGGAGCTTTCTTT. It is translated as CASRGTGGAFF.

The CDR3 region is CASSPPVENEQYF. The CDR3 bases are TGTGCCAGCAGTCCCCCGGTGGAAAACGAGCAGTACTTC. The J gene is TRBJ2-7, the V gene TRBV6-2 or TRBV6-3; D remains unclear. Germline values: CDR1 MNHEY, CDR2 SVGEGT. This CDR3 is 13 amino acids long. V was clipped by 5 bases and J by 5 bases, with 13 bases between them.

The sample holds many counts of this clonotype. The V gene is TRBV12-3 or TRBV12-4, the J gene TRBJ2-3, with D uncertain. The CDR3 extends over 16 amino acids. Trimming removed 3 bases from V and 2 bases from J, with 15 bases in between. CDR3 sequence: CASSFPEWEVTDTQYF. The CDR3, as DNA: TGTGCCAGCAGTTTTCCCGAGTGGGAAGTCACAGATACGCAGTATTTT.